The 15 T cell receptor beta chains below were found in one sample sequenced in a study of human T cells and chemical hapten exposure. TCRdb passed the 5' RACE reads through MiXCR, listing each CDR3 protein once. There are 110,000 or so distinct CDR3 sequences in the sample; 15% to 20% occur only once, and roughly 2.8% lies in the top ten. Extraction of total RNA was performed on unfractionated whole blood. The origin of the receptors is a human donor in good health.

This clonotype came up a few times. The chain employs TRBV28 and TRBJ2-7; TRBD2 agrees at 7 bases. This CDR3 comprises 12 residues. Germline trimming cut 5 bases from V and 3 bases from J; bases unmatched to any gene: 1. Germline V gene sequence: CDR1 MDHEN, CDR2 SYDVKM. The CDR3 spells CASSTSVYEQYF. The CDR3 DNA is TGTGCCAGCAGTACTAGCGTCTACGAGCAGTACTTC.

In this sample, this clonotype turned up a few times. The rearrangement uses TRBV7-2 and TRBJ1-1; maybe TRBD1 (6 bases). Germline CDR1 SGHTA, CDR2 FQGNSA. Trimming cost V 5 bases and J 4 bases, with 17 bases left between them. The CDR3 consists of 15 residues. The CDR3 region has the DNA TGTGCCAGCAGCCCGTTAGCAGGGGCGCCCACTGAAGCTTTCTTT. This codes for CASSPLAGAPTEAFF. The full variable domain, rest sourced from reference TRBV7-2 and TRBJ1-1, is GAGVSQSPSNKVTEKGKDVELRCDPISGHTALYWYRQSLGQGLEFLIYFQGNSAPDKSGLPSDRFSAERTGGSVSTLTIQRTQQEDSAVYLCASSPLAGAPTEAFFGQGTRLTVV.

This clonotype occurred a few times. The chain recombines TRBV28 with TRBJ2-6; no clear D gene. The CDR3 covers 14 residues. V was clipped by 3 bases and J by 4 bases, with 7 bases between them. CDR1 and CDR2 from the germline V gene are MDHEN and SYDVKM. The CDR3: CASSFFSGANVLTF. In DNA, the CDR3 is TGTGCCAGCAGTTTCTTCTCCGGGGCCAACGTCCTGACTTTC.

A few counts support this clonotype. The chain employs TRBV28 and TRBJ2-1; no clear D. Trimming shortened V by 2 bases and J by 8 bases, and 4 bases separated the two germline ends. CDR3 size: 11 residues. Looked up from germline, CDR1 is MDHEN and CDR2 is SYDVKM. The CDR3 protein is CASSLRDEQFF. The CDR3 coding sequence is TGTGCCAGCAGTTTAAGGGATGAGCAGTTCTTC.

The CDR3 sequence: CASSPRPPPRANYGYTF. Written as DNA, the CDR3 is TGTGCCAGCAGCCCAAGACCCCCCCCTCGAGCCAACTATGGCTACACCTTC. The rearrangement joins TRBV11-2 to TRBJ1-2, with D uncertain. The germline V and J ends were trimmed by 5 bases and 2 bases, with 21 bases remaining between them. The CDR3 extends over 17 amino acids. Germline CDR1 SGHAT, CDR2 FQNNGV.

V gene TRBV11-2 combines with J gene TRBJ2-7; 11 bases are a match to TRBD2. The CDR3 length is 15 residues. Per germline, CDR1 SGHAT and CDR2 FQNNGV. V lost 5 bases, J lost 4 bases, and 7 bases stayed unmatched. The CDR3 spells CASSQGTSGLYEQYF. The CDR3 nucleotides are TGTGCCAGCAGCCAAGGGACTAGCGGTTTATACGAGCAGTACTTC.

This clonotype has a handful of counts. This chain joins TRBV4-1 and TRBJ2-1, with 12 bases matching TRBD2. The ends lost 1 base at V and 13 bases at J; junction bases unmatched: 11. This CDR3 is 16 amino acids long. CDR1 and CDR2 (germline): MGHRA, YSYEKL. The DNA of the CDR3 is TGCGCCAGCAGCCAAGGGGGAGGACTAGCGGGAAGGGACCAGTTCTTC. Amino acid sequence: CASSQGGGLAGRDQFF.

V is TRBV7-9 and J is TRBJ2-1; TRBD2 is a possible D gene (6 bases). The ends were cut back, 4 bases at V and 4 bases at J, with 17 bases in the middle. This CDR3 is 16 amino acids long. Germline values: CDR1 SEHNR, CDR2 FQNEAQ (reference sequence). The CDR3: CASSSPRGRSYNEQFF. The CDR3 DNA is TGTGCCAGCAGCTCCCCCCGAGGGAGGTCTTACAATGAGCAGTTCTTC. The variable domain in full, completed from reference TRBV7-9 and TRBJ2-1, reads DTGVSQNPRHKITKRGQNVTFRCDPISEHNRLYWYRQTLGQGPEFLTYFQNEAQLEKSRLLSDRFSAERPKGSFSTLEIQRTEQGDSAMYLCASSSPRGRSYNEQFFGPGTRLTVL.

V and J are TRBV27 and TRBJ2-3, with 10 bases that match TRBD2. CDR1 and CDR2 (germline): MNHEY, SMNVEV (reference sequence). CDR3 size: 17 residues. V gave up 3 bases and J gave up 3 bases; unmatched junction bases: 9. CDR3 nucleotides: TGTGCCAGCAGTTTGGGGGCTAGCGGGAGCCTGACAGATACGCAGTATTTT. Protein sequence: CASSLGASGSLTDTQYF.

The chain recombines TRBV14 with TRBJ1-2, with 9 bases fitting TRBD1. Trimming removed 3 bases from V and 4 bases from J; junction bases left unmatched: 6. The CDR3 is made up of 15 amino acids. Germline assignment: CDR1 SGHDN and CDR2 FVKESK. The CDR3 sequence: CASSHDGTGSYGYTF. For the CDR3, the DNA is TGTGCCAGCAGCCACGATGGGACAGGGAGCTATGGCTACACCTTC.

The rearrangement uses TRBV27 and TRBJ2-7; D unclear. The germline V gene has CDR1 MNHEY and CDR2 SMNVEV (reference sequence). The V gene lost 4 bases and the J gene lost 2 bases, with 9 bases spanning the gap. This CDR3 has 13 residues. The DNA for the CDR3 is TGTGCCAGCAGTTACGACGGACCCTACGAGCAGTACTTC. Its protein is CASSYDGPYEQYF.

This clonotype was detected a few times. The chain uses TRBV6-5 and TRBJ2-3, with 9 nucleotides matching TRBD2. Unmatched junction bases numbered 4, after V lost 0 bases and J lost 0 bases. There are 17 residues in the CDR3. From germline, CDR1 is MNHEY and CDR2 SVGAGI. The CDR3 loop is CASSYSLTSGSTDTQYF. CDR3 nucleotide sequence: TGTGCCAGCAGTTACTCGCTGACTAGCGGCAGCACAGATACGCAGTATTTT.

The chain combines TRBV6-5 with TRBJ1-6, with 9 bases lining up with TRBD1. The V segment lost 6 bases and the J segment 10 bases; nucleotides outside the gene matches: 7. The germline gives CDR1 MNHEY, CDR2 SVGAGI. This CDR3 has 14 residues. The CDR3 spells CASRQTGGWSPLHF. The CDR3 DNA is TGTGCCAGCAGACAGACAGGGGGGTGGTCACCCCTCCACTTT.

This clonotype was observed many times. V usage is TRBV7-3 and J usage is TRBJ2-1; tentatively, D is TRBD1 (6 bases). Germline CDR1 SGHTA, CDR2 FQGTGA. This CDR3 is 21 amino acids long. With 0 bases removed from V and 2 bases from J, the gap between germline ends came to 26 bases. CDR3 in amino acids: CASSLTPTGLGPPHAYNEQFF. The CDR3 coding sequence is TGTGCCAGCAGCTTAACTCCGACAGGATTGGGTCCCCCACATGCCTACAATGAGCAGTTCTTC.

This clonotype was seen a handful of times. The rearrangement links TRBV5-8 to TRBJ1-4; 10 bases are shared with TRBD1. V was clipped by 1 base and J by 6 bases; unmatched bases: 3. CDR3 length: 15 amino acids. Germline CDR1 is SGHTS and CDR2 is YDEGEE. CDR3 amino acids: CASSLWGTGDEKLFF. The CDR3 coding sequence is TGTGCCAGCAGCTTGTGGGGGACAGGGGATGAAAAACTGTTTTTT.